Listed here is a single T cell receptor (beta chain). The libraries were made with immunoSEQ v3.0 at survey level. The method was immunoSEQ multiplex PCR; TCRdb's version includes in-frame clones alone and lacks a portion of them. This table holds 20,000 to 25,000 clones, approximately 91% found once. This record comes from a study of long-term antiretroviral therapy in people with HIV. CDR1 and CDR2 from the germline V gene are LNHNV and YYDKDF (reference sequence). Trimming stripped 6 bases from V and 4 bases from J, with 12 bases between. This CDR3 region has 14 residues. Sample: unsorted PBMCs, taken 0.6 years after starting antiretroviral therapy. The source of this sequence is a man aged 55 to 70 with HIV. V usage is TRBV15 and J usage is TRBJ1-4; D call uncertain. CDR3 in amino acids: CATRIGPSNEKLFF. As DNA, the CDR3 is TGTGCCACCAGAATAGGACCGAGTAATGAAAAACTGTTTTTT.